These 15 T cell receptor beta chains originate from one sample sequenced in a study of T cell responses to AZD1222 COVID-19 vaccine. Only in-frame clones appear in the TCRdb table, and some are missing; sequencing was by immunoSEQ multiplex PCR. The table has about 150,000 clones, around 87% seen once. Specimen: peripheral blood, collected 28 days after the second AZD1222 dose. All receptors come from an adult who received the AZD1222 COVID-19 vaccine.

The DNA for the CDR3 is TGTGCCAGCAGTTTATCGGGACAGGGGGAAAGGGGTGAGCAGTTCTTC. It translates to CASSLSGQGERGEQFF. The V and J genes are TRBV28 and TRBJ2-1, with 11 bases that match TRBD1. The CDR3 contains 16 residues. CDR1 MDHEN and CDR2 SYDVKM come from the germline V gene. With V trimmed by 1 base and J by 9 bases, 8 bases remained unmatched.

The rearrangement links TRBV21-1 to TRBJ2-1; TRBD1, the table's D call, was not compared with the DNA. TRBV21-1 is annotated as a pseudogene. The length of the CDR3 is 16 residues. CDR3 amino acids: CASSTTRAQQGCEQFF. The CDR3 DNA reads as TGTGCCAGCAGCACGACTCGGGCTCAACAGGGATGTGAGCAGTTCTTC.

The CDR3, as DNA: TGTGCCAGCAGCCCCTGGACAGGGGGGATCTACGAGCAGTACTTC. Its translation: CASSPWTGGIYEQYF. V gene TRBV28 combines with J gene TRBJ2-7; the match to TRBD1 covers 10 bases. V trimming: 6 bases; J trimming: 3 bases; junction bases outside the gene matches: 8. The germline V gene encodes CDR1 MDHEN and CDR2 SYDVKM. The CDR3 has 15 residues.

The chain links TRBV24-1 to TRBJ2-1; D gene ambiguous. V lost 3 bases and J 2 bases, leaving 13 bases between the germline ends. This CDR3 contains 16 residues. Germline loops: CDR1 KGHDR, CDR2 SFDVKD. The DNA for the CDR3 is TGTGCCACCAGTGATCCCGCCCCAGACACCTACAATGAGCAGTTCTTC. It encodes CATSDPAPDTYNEQFF.

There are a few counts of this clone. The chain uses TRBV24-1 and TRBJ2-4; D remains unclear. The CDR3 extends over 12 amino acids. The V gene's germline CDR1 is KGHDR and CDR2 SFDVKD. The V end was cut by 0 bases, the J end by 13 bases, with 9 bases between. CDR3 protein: CATSDLFGRQYF. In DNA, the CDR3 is TGTGCCACCAGTGATTTGTTCGGGCGGCAGTACTTC.

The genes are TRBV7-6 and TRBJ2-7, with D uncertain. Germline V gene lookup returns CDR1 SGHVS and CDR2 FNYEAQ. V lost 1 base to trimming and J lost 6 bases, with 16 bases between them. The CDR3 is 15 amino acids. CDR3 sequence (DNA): TGTGCCAGCAGCTTAGAGTCATCCGGGCTCTCCGAGCAGTACTTC. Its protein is CASSLESSGLSEQYF.

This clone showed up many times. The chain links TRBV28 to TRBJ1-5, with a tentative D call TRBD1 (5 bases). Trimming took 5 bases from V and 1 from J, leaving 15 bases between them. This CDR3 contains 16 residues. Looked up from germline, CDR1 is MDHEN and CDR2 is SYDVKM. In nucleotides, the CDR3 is TGTGCCAGCAGTCCAACCGGTCGGGGGAGCAATCAGCCCCAGCATTTT. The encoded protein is CASSPTGRGSNQPQHF.

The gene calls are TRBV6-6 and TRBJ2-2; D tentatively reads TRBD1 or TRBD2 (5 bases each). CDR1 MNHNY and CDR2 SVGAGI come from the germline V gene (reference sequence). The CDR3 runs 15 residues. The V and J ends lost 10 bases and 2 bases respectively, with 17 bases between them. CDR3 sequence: CATVRDDQNTGELFF. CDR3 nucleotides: TGTGCCACCGTTAGGGACGACCAAAACACCGGGGAGCTGTTTTTT.

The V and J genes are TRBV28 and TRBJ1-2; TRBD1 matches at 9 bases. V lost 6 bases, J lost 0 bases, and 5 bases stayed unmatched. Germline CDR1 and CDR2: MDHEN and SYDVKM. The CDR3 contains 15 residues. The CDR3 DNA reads TGTGCCAGCAGGTACACAGGGGGCCCTAACTATGGCTACACCTTC. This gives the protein CASRYTGGPNYGYTF.

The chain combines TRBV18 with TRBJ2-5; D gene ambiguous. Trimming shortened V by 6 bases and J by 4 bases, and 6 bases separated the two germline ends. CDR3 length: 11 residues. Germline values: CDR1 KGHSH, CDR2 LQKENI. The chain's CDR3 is CASSLLETQYF. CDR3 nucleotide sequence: TGTGCCAGCTCTCTGCTAGAGACCCAGTACTTC.

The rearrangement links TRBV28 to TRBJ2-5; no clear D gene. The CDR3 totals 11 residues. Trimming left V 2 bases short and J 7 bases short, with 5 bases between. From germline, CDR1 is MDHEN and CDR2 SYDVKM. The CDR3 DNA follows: TGTGCCAGCAGTTTAGACGGGACCCAGTACTTC. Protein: CASSLDGTQYF.

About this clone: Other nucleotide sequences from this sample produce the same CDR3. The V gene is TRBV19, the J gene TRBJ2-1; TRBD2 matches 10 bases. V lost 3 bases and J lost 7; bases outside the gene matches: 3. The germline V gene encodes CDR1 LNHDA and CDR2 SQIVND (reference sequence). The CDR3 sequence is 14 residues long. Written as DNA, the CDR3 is TGTGCCAGTAGTATCCTAGCGGGAGTAAATGAGCAGTTCTTC. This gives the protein CASSILAGVNEQFF.

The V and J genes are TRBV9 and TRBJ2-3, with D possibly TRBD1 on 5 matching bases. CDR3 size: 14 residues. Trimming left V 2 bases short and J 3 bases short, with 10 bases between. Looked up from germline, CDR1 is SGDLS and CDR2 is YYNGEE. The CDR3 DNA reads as TGTGCCAGCAGCGTTCCCGACAGTACAGATACGCAGTATTTT. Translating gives CASSVPDSTDTQYF.

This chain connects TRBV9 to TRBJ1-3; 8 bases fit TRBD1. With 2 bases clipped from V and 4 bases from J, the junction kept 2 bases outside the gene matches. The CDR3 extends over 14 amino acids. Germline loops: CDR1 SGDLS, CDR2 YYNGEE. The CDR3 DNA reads TGTGCCAGCAGCGTGACAGGGGCAGGAAACACCATATATTTT. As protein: CASSVTGAGNTIYF.

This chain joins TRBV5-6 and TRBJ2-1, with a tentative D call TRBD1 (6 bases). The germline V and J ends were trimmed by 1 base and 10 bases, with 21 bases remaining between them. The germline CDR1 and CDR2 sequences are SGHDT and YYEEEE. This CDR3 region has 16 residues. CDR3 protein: CASSLYKGTIYWEQFF. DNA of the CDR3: TGTGCCAGCAGCTTGTATAAAGGGACAATATATTGGGAGCAGTTCTTC.